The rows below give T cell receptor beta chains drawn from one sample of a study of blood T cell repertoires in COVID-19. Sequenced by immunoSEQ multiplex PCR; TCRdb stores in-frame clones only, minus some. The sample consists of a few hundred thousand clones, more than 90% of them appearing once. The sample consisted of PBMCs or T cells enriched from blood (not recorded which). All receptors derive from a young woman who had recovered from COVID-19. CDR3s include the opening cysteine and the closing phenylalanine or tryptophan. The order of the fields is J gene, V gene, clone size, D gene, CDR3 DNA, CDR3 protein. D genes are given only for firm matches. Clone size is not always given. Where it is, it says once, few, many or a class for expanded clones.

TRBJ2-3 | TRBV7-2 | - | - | TGTGCCAGCAGCTTAGTGGTAGGCACAGATACGCAGTATTTT | CASSLVVGTDTQYF
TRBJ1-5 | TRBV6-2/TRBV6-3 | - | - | TGTGCCAGCAGTTCCCGAGGTGGAAGCGGGCAGCCCCAGCATTTT | CASSSRGGSGQPQHF
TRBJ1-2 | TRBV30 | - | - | TGTGCCTGGAGTGGCGGGCCCCATGGCTACACCTTC | CAWSGGPHGYTF
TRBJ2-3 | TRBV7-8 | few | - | TGTGCCAGCAGCTTGATGGGCGAGGGTACGCAGTATTTT | CASSLMGEGTQYF
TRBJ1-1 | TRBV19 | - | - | TGTGCCAGTAGTGAGCGACAGGTTCCAAAAGAAGCTTTCTTT | CASSERQVPKEAFF
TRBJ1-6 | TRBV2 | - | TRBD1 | TGTGCCAGCAGCCCCGGACAGGGGCCCTATCCCCTCCACTTT | CASSPGQGPYPLHF
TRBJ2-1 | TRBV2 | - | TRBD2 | TGTGCCAGCAGTTATAGCGGGAGACAGTCTCATGAGCAGTTCTTC | CASSYSGRQSHEQFF
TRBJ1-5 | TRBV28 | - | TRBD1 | TGTGCCAGCAGTTCACAGGGGGCGATTCAGCCCCAGCATTTT | CASSSQGAIQPQHF
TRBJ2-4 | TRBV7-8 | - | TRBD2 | TGTGCCAGCAGCCAAACCGGGACTAGCGGGGAGTGGGAGTACTTC | CASSQTGTSGEWEYF
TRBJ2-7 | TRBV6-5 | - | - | TGTGCCAGCAGCTCCGACACGTTATTCTACGAGCAGTACTTC | CASSSDTLFYEQYF
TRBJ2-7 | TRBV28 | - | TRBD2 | TGTGCCAGCGATAGCGGGAGGGCCTACGAGCAGTACTTC | CASDSGRAYEQYF
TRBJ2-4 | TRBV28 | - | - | TGTGCCAGCAGTGACAGCCGGTGGGCCAAAAACATTCAGTACTTC | CASSDSRWAKNIQYF
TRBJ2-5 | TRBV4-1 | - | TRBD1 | TGCGCCAGCAGCCCACACAGGGGGCTAAGGGAGACCCAGTACTTC | CASSPHRGLRETQYF
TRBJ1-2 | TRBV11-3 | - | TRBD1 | TGTGCCAGCAGCTTCTTGGACAGGGGGCTTGGTGGCTACACCTTC | CASSFLDRGLGGYTF
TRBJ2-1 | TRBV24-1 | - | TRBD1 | TGTGCCACCAGTGACCTCACGGGACAGTCGAATGAGCAGTTCTTC | CATSDLTGQSNEQFF
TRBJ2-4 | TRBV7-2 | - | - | TGTGCCAGCAGCTTAGGAGGCGGTTCCAAAAACATTCAGTACTTC | CASSLGGGSKNIQYF
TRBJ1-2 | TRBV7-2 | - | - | TGTGCCAGCACCTTGGACAGACTGGGAGGCTACACCTTC | CASTLDRLGGYTF
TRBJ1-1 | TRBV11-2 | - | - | TGTGCCAGCAGCTTCCGGGAGGGCAACACTGAAGCTTTCTTT | CASSFREGNTEAFF
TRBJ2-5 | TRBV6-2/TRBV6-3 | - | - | TGTGCCAGCAGCCGAGGAGGTGGTGAGACCCAGTACTTC | CASSRGGGETQYF
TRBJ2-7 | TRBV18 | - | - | TGTGCCAGCCGGGGAACCCAGGTAGAGCAGTACTTC | CASRGTQVEQYF
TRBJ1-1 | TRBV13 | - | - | TGTGCCAGCAGCCATAGCACGAACACTGAAGCTTTCTTT | CASSHSTNTEAFF